Below are 13 T cell receptor beta chains sequenced from a single sample in a study of human T cells and chemical hapten exposure. Noted time point: patch test 1, 2 weeks after DPC sensitization. Treatment of the sample: therapeutic diphenylcyclopropenone sensitization with weekly scalp DPC. MiXCR, run by TCRdb on the RACE reads, gives a single entry per CDR3 protein. The sample consists of 180,000 or so distinct CDR3 sequences, roughly 14% of them appearing once. The sequencing here drew on whole blood, taken in connection with sensitization to the hapten diphenylcyclopropenone (DPC). These receptors all stem from a woman under 40 with alopecia areata. Some clones in this sample may be carry-over from other donors' samples.

V gene TRBV28 combines with J gene TRBJ1-6, with TRBD1 as a possible D gene (5 bases). In germline, CDR1 is MDHEN, CDR2 SYDVKM. The CDR3 has 15 residues. Trimming removed 5 bases at V and 8 bases at J, with 16 bases between. In DNA, the CDR3 is TGTGCCAGCAGTCCCATAAAAGGGGAATATTCACCCCTCCACTTT. It specifies CASSPIKGEYSPLHF.

This clonotype occurred a few times. The V gene is TRBV18, the J gene TRBJ1-3; D ambiguous. V gave up 2 bases and J gave up 4 bases, with 6 bases separating them. The CDR3 is 13 amino acids. Per the germline V gene, CDR1 is KGHSH and CDR2 is LQKENI. In DNA form, the CDR3 reads TGTGCCAGCTCACCAGACGGAGGAAACACCATATATTTT. Translating gives CASSPDGGNTIYF.

This chain joins TRBV30 and TRBJ1-1, with D hard to call. Per the germline V gene, CDR1 is GTSNPN and CDR2 is SVGIG (reference sequence). CDR3 length equals 14 residues. The germline V and J ends were trimmed by 2 bases and 6 bases, with 16 bases remaining between them. The CDR3 reads CAWSPGRRSAEAFF. The CDR3 DNA reads as TGTGCCTGGAGTCCCGGGAGGAGGAGCGCTGAAGCTTTCTTT.

The chain has TRBV6-1 and TRBJ1-1; TRBD1 matches 8 bases. Per the germline V gene, CDR1 is MNHNS and CDR2 is SASEGT. The junction had 4 bases not matched to a gene; V was cut back by 6 bases and J by 4 bases. The CDR3 runs 13 residues. CDR3 amino acids: CASRDRVSTEAFF. CDR3 DNA: TGTGCCAGCAGGGACAGGGTGTCCACTGAAGCTTTCTTT.

CDR3 amino acids: CASSPGRGLSTDTQYF. The CDR3 nucleotides are TGTGCCAGCAGTCCTGGGCGGGGCCTAAGCACAGATACGCAGTATTTT. The J gene is TRBJ2-3, the V gene TRBV6-1, with D possibly being TRBD2 (6 bases). Germline assignment: CDR1 MNHNS and CDR2 SASEGT. Trimming removed 5 bases at V and 0 bases at J, with 15 bases between. CDR3 length: 16 residues.

This clonotype was recorded a few times. The V gene is TRBV28, the J gene TRBJ2-5, with 10 positions matching TRBD2. Germline CDR1 and CDR2: MDHEN and SYDVKM. V was clipped by 2 bases and J by 5 bases; unmatched bases: 2. This CDR3 comprises 14 residues. This chain's CDR3 is CASSLGTSAETQYF. The CDR3, as DNA: TGTGCCAGCAGTTTAGGGACTAGCGCTGAGACCCAGTACTTC. Looking up the rest from reference TRBV28 and TRBJ2-5 gives the full variable domain: DVKVTQSSRYLVKRTGEKVFLECVQDMDHENMFWYRQDPGLGLRLIYFSYDVKMKEKGDIPEGYSVSREKKERFSLILESASTNQTSMYLCASSLGTSAETQYFGPGTRLLVL.

This clonotype occurred a few times. The V gene is TRBV20-1, the J gene TRBJ1-1; no firm D call. Germline V gives CDR1 DFQATT, CDR2 SNEGSKA (reference sequence). Trimming removed 3 bases from V and 0 bases from J, with 8 bases in between. CDR3 length: 13 amino acids. The CDR3 here is CSASLSLNTEAFF. CDR3 nucleotides: TGCAGTGCTAGTCTCAGTTTGAACACTGAAGCTTTCTTT.

This clonotype was picked up a small number of times. Mismatch with germline at one junction end may stem from a read error. The chain has TRBV18 and TRBJ2-4; D not certain. The CDR3 consists of 13 residues. Germline V gene data show CDR1 as KGHSH and CDR2 as LQKENI. The DNA of the CDR3 is TGTGCCAGCTCACCATTAGAACACGGGCAGACGCACTTC. Protein: CASSPLEHGQTHF.

The genes are TRBV3-1 and TRBJ2-3; maybe TRBD2 (6 bases). Trimming cost V 1 base and J 5 bases, with 10 bases left between them. The CDR3 is 14 amino acids. Germline-derived CDR1 and CDR2 are LGHDT and YNNKEL (reference sequence). The CDR3 DNA sequence: TGTGCCAGCAGCCAAGGCCGGGGAGGAGATACGCAGTATTTT. Translated, it gives CASSQGRGGDTQYF.

The rearrangement uses TRBV6-5 and TRBJ2-7; 14 positions match TRBD2. Germline assignment: CDR1 MNHEY and CDR2 SVGAGI. The V segment lost 2 bases and the J segment 5 bases; nucleotides outside the gene matches: 5. The CDR3 totals 16 residues. CDR3 bases: TGTGCCAGCAGTTACCATCGACTAGCGGGAGGGCACGAGCAGTACTTC. It codes for CASSYHRLAGGHEQYF.

The sample holds a few counts of this clonotype. The CDR3 DNA reads TGTGCCAGCAGTTATAACACCGGGGAGCTGTTTTTT. This gives the protein CASSYNTGELFF. The chain recombines TRBV6-5 with TRBJ2-2, with unresolved D. Deletions cut 3 bases from V and 2 bases from J, with 1 base between. The CDR3 has 12 residues. Germline V gene data show CDR1 as MNHEY and CDR2 as SVGAGI.

The CDR3, as DNA: TGCGCCAGCAGCCAAGGTTACCACGGGACTAGACTTTTTAATGAGCAGTTCTTC. It codes for CASSQGYHGTRLFNEQFF. The chain uses TRBV4-3 and TRBJ2-1; 8 bases agree with TRBD2. The CDR3 consists of 18 residues. Unmatched junction bases numbered 15, after V lost 1 base and J lost 7 bases. Per germline, CDR1 LGHNA and CDR2 YSLEER.

On this clonotype: A read error may explain this, as a much larger clone is one base away. The chain recombines TRBV20-1 with TRBJ1-6; unclear D gene. The CDR3 runs 17 residues. Looked up from germline, CDR1 is DFQATT and CDR2 is SNEGSKA (reference sequence). V lost 0 bases and J lost 0, with 12 bases in between. The CDR3 loop reads CSARDNGRSSYNSPLHF. In DNA form, the CDR3 reads TGCAGTGCTAGAGACAATGGCAGGAGCTCCTATAATTCACCCCTCCACTTT.